The 25 T cell receptor beta chains reported below all come from one sample, sequenced in a study of blood T cell repertoires in COVID-19. Here immunoSEQ multiplex PCR was the method, and the copy in TCRdb shows in-frame clones only, minus some. The sample has 150,000 to 200,000 clones, around nine tenths seen once. Sequenced input: PBMCs or T cells enriched from blood (not recorded which). These receptor sequences come from a young woman who had recovered from COVID-19.

The rearrangement links TRBV3-1 (or the pseudogene TRBV3-2) to TRBJ1-5, with D possibly being TRBD1 (6 bases). Trimming shortened V by 0 bases and J by 6 bases, and 12 bases separated the two germline ends. Looked up from germline, CDR1 is LGHDT and CDR2 is YNNKEL (reference sequence). There are 15 residues in the CDR3. The CDR3 region has the DNA TGTGCCAGCAGCCAAGAGCCAGGGGTGGGTCAGCCCCAGCATTTT. Encoded protein: CASSQEPGVGQPQHF.

J is TRBJ1-6 and V is TRBV5-1; TRBD1 aligns across 7 bases. The CDR3 consists of 15 residues. Germline CDR1 and CDR2: SGHRS and YFSETQ. V dropped 2 bases and J dropped 8; count of bases not matched to a gene: 7. The CDR3 here is CASSFRTGGDSPLHF. The CDR3 DNA reads as TGCGCCAGCAGCTTCCGGACAGGTGGGGATTCACCCCTCCACTTT.

This sequence joins TRBV3-1 (or the pseudogene TRBV3-2) and TRBJ1-6; D gene unclear. Germline CDR1 reads LGHDT; CDR2 reads YNNKEL (reference sequence). The CDR3 is made up of 14 amino acids. V was cut by 2 bases and J by 6 bases, with 8 bases left in between. The CDR3 nucleotides read TGTGCCAGCAGCCAAACGAGAATTAATTCACCCCTCCACTTT. Protein: CASSQTRINSPLHF.

This clone was picked up one time. The chain links TRBV28 to TRBJ2-3; D possibly corresponds to TRBD1 (7 bases). The germline V and J ends were trimmed by 9 bases and 5 bases, with 18 bases remaining between them. The CDR3 has 14 amino acids. Germline V gene sequence: CDR1 MDHEN, CDR2 SYDVKM. CDR3 loop: CASRKAGGRDTQYF. In DNA form, the CDR3 reads TGTGCCAGTAGGAAGGCAGGGGGGAGAGATACGCAGTATTTT.

This chain uses TRBV4-1 with TRBJ2-7, with D perhaps matching TRBD1 (5 bases). V dropped 3 bases and J dropped 3 bases, with 9 bases sitting between them. This CDR3 region has 13 residues. Per germline, CDR1 MGHRA and CDR2 YSYEKL. The CDR3: CASSQNQGYEQYF. The CDR3 region has the DNA TGCGCCAGCAGCCAGAATCAGGGCTACGAGCAGTACTTC.

The rearrangement links TRBV25-1 to TRBJ2-5, with D perhaps TRBD2 (5 bases). There are 13 residues in the CDR3. Germline V gives CDR1 MGHDK, CDR2 SYGVNS. V shed 0 bases and J shed 8 bases, with 10 bases lying between them. CDR3 nucleotide sequence: TGTGCCAGCAGTGAATACAACGGGGAAACCCAGTACTTC. Protein: CASSEYNGETQYF.

The J gene is TRBJ1-1, the V gene TRBV28, with D perhaps matching TRBD1 (5 bases). Germline values: CDR1 MDHEN, CDR2 SYDVKM. The CDR3 covers 13 residues. Trimming shortened V by 4 bases and J by 1 base, and 7 bases separated the two germline ends. The CDR3 is CASSWGGNTEAFF. The CDR3 coding sequence is TGTGCCAGCAGTTGGGGCGGGAACACTGAAGCTTTCTTT.

V is TRBV4-3 and J is TRBJ1-1, with D possibly TRBD1 on 5 matching bases. V lost 3 bases and J 4 bases, leaving 18 bases between the germline ends. The CDR3 has 16 residues. Germline V gene sequence: CDR1 LGHNA, CDR2 YSLEER. The CDR3: CASSHVGGGRATEAFF. The CDR3 DNA follows: TGCGCCAGCAGCCACGTGGGGGGAGGGAGGGCCACTGAAGCTTTCTTT.

The chain is built from TRBV27 and TRBJ2-5; TRBD1 agrees at 7 bases. The J segment lost 6 bases and the V segment lost 0 bases, leaving 10 bases of the junction unmatched. The CDR3 consists of 16 residues. CDR1 and CDR2 (germline): MNHEY, SMNVEV (reference sequence). The CDR3 nucleotides are TGTGCCAGCAGTTTATCGATGGGACAGCCGGGAAAGACCCAGTACTTC. Translation gives CASSLSMGQPGKTQYF.

This chain links TRBV15 with TRBJ2-3; D uncertain. The CDR3 length is 15 residues. Trimming removed 0 bases at V and 5 bases at J, with 12 bases between. CDR1 is LNHNV and CDR2 is YYDKDF in the germline V gene (reference sequence). The CDR3 sequence: CATSRDYESIDTQYF. DNA of the CDR3: TGTGCCACCAGCAGAGATTATGAGTCGATAGATACGCAGTATTTT. Full variable domain (rest looked up from reference TRBV15 and TRBJ2-3): DAMVIQNPRYQVTQFGKPVTLSCSQTLNHNVMYWYQQKSSQAPKLLFHYYDKDFNNEADTPDNFQSRRPNTSFCFLDIRSPGLGDTAMYLCATSRDYESIDTQYFGPGTRLTVL.

The chain is built from TRBV27 and TRBJ2-7; 7 nucleotides agree with TRBD1. The germline gives CDR1 MNHEY, CDR2 SMNVEV (reference sequence). The CDR3 is 13 amino acids. The J segment lost 7 bases and the V segment lost 5 bases, leaving 8 bases of the junction unmatched. This CDR3 is CASSLTGAREQYF. Written as DNA, the CDR3 is TGTGCCAGCAGTCTAACAGGGGCGCGAGAGCAGTACTTC.

This chain connects TRBV12-5 to TRBJ1-1; D is undetermined. The CDR3 sequence is 14 residues long. Germline V gene data show CDR1 as LGHNT and CDR2 as FRNRAP. V was shortened by 3 bases and J by 1 base, with 9 bases between the two germline ends. The CDR3 nucleotides are TGTGCTAGTGGTTTAGGAACAGCGAACACTGAAGCTTTCTTT. This codes for CASGLGTANTEAFF.

There are a few counts of this clone. This chain joins TRBV15 and TRBJ2-3, with a weak D call TRBD2 (5 bases). V lost 1 base and J 4 bases, leaving 9 bases between the germline ends. Germline V CDR1 and CDR2: LNHNV, YYDKDF (reference sequence). The CDR3 loop spans 14 amino acids. The CDR3 spells CATSRARGSDTQYF. The CDR3 nucleotides read TGTGCCACCAGCAGAGCTCGGGGATCAGATACGCAGTATTTT.

This chain uses TRBV4-2 with TRBJ2-1; the match to TRBD2 covers 13 bases. CDR3 length: 16 amino acids. Germline V CDR1 and CDR2: LGHNA, YNFKEQ. V was pared by 4 bases and J by 7 bases, with 7 bases of the junction left unmatched. This CDR3 is CASSRLGLAGENEQFF. DNA of the CDR3: TGTGCCAGCAGCCGCCTAGGACTAGCGGGAGAAAATGAGCAGTTCTTC.

The chain links TRBV6-5 to TRBJ1-2; a weak D match, TRBD1 (5 bases). Per germline, CDR1 MNHEY and CDR2 SVGAGI. The CDR3 has 15 amino acids. The V end was cut by 2 bases, the J end by 0 bases, with 10 bases between. The CDR3 sequence: CASSYGGDPNYGYTF. CDR3 sequence (DNA): TGTGCCAGCAGTTACGGAGGGGACCCTAACTATGGCTACACCTTC.

This sequence joins TRBV18 and TRBJ1-1; weak D call: TRBD1 (6 bases). CDR1 and CDR2 (germline): KGHSH, LQKENI. V was trimmed by 7 bases and J by 7 bases, leaving 19 bases between them. There are 14 residues in the CDR3. The CDR3 coding sequence is TGTGCCAGCTTACCGCTGGGGGGGCCCGTTGAAGCTTTCTTT. Translating gives CASLPLGGPVEAFF.

J is TRBJ2-3 and V is TRBV2; 15 bases line up with TRBD2. Germline V gives CDR1 SNHLY, CDR2 FYNNEI. The V segment lost 5 bases and the J segment 5 bases; nucleotides outside the gene matches: 2. The CDR3 runs to 15 residues. DNA of the CDR3: TGTGCCAGCAGTAAGGGACTAGCGGGAGGAGATACGCAGTATTTT. Its protein product is CASSKGLAGGDTQYF.

The chain links TRBV5-1 to TRBJ2-1; 11 nucleotides line up with TRBD2. This CDR3 is 15 amino acids long. Germline V lookup: CDR1 SGHRS, CDR2 YFSETQ. Germline trimming cut 5 bases from V and 1 base from J; bases unmatched to any gene: 2. CDR3 sequence reads: CASSGTSGSYNEQFF. CDR3 nucleotides: TGCGCCAGCAGTGGGACTAGCGGATCCTACAATGAGCAGTTCTTC.

The chain employs TRBV6-4 and TRBJ2-2, with D perhaps TRBD1 (6 bases). V was pared by 5 bases and J by 5 bases, with 15 bases between. Per the germline V gene, CDR1 is MRHNA and CDR2 is SNTAGT. CDR3 length: 15 amino acids. CDR3 DNA: TGTGCCAGCAGTAAGAACAGTCAGGGGACCGGGGAGCTGTTTTTT. Translation: CASSKNSQGTGELFF.

V is TRBV24-1 and J is TRBJ2-3; 10 positions match TRBD1. Germline V gene data show CDR1 as KGHDR and CDR2 as SFDVKD. Trimming cost V 9 bases and J 2 bases; bases outside gene matches: 4. The CDR3 has 14 residues. The CDR3 loop reads CATSGTGDTDTQYF. In DNA form, the CDR3 reads TGTGCCACCTCCGGGACAGGGGACACAGATACGCAGTATTTT.

V usage is TRBV6-1 and J usage is TRBJ2-7, with 8 bases that match TRBD1. Germline V gives CDR1 MNHNS, CDR2 SASEGT. This CDR3 has 15 amino acids. Trimming removed 1 base from V and 6 bases from J; junction bases left unmatched: 8. The CDR3 reads CASSEVGRGLLEQYF. As DNA, the CDR3 is TGTGCCAGCAGTGAAGTTGGCAGGGGGCTGCTCGAGCAGTACTTC.

This clone was counted between two and nine times. J is TRBJ2-7 and V is TRBV10-3; 10 bases are shared with TRBD2. The germline CDR1 and CDR2 sequences are ENHRY and SYGVKD. The CDR3 sequence is 12 residues long. The ends lost 8 bases at V and 6 bases at J; junction bases unmatched: 4. CDR3 residues: CAIASGRPEQYF. The CDR3 region has the DNA TGTGCCATCGCTAGCGGGAGACCCGAGCAGTACTTC.

The V call is TRBV6-6, the J call TRBJ1-2; the match to TRBD1 covers 9 bases. V lost 6 bases, J lost 5 bases, and 4 bases stayed unmatched. CDR3 length: 13 amino acids. CDR1 and CDR2 from the germline V gene are MNHNY and SVGAGI (reference sequence). CDR3 coding DNA: TGTGCCAGCAGAGACAGGGGGGGATATGGCTACACCTTC. It codes for CASRDRGGYGYTF.

The J gene is TRBJ1-5, the V gene TRBV6-5, with D perhaps TRBD1 (5 bases). The CDR3 contains 16 residues. Trimming took off 4 bases at V and 4 bases at J, with 17 bases between the two ends. The germline V gene has CDR1 MNHEY and CDR2 SVGAGI. CDR3 sequence (DNA): TGTGCCAGCAGTTTTAGACCGACCGGGGGGAATCAGCCCCAGCATTTT. Residues: CASSFRPTGGNQPQHF.

The gene calls are TRBV5-5 and TRBJ2-1; 11 positions match TRBD2. Germline assignment: CDR1 SGHKS and CDR2 YYEKEE (reference sequence). The length of the CDR3 is 16 residues. The V and J ends lost 2 bases and 7 bases, in that order; junction bases with no gene match: 8. The CDR3 bases are TGTGCCAGCAGCTTAGGGGGACTAGCGGAGGGGAATGAGCAGTTCTTC. As protein: CASSLGGLAEGNEQFF.